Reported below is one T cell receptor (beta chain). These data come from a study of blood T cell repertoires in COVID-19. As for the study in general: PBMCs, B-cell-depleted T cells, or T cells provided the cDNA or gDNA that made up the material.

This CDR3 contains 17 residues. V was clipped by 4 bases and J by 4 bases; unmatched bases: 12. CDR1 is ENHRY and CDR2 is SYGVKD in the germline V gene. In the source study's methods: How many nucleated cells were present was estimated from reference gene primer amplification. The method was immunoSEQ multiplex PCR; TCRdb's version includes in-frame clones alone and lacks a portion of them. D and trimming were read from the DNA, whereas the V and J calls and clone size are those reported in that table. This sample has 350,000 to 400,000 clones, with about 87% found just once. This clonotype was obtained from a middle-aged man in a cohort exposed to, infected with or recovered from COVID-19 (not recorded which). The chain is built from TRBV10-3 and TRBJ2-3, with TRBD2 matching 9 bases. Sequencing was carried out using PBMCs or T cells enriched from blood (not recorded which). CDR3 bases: TGTGCCATCAGTGCCTCGGCGGGGGGGAGCGGGGCAGATACGCAGTATTTT. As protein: CAISASAGGSGADTQYF.